The rows below give T cell receptor beta chains drawn from one sample of a study of blood T cell repertoires in COVID-19. Here immunoSEQ multiplex PCR was the method, and the copy in TCRdb shows in-frame clones only, minus some. The sample lists about 170,000 clones, around 84% occurring once. The sample taken for sequencing was peripheral blood. Every receptor here comes from a human donor with acute or convalescent COVID-19. The donor label of this sample is uncertain. Both conserved end residues are trimmed from each CDR3.

V gene	J gene	CDR3 protein
TRBV30	TRBJ1-2	AWSGTGAYGYT
TRBV19	TRBJ1-1	ASSTTGTVNTEAF
TRBV3-1/TRBV3-2	TRBJ1-2	ASSQDKGGGYYGYT
TRBV9	TRBJ1-6	ASSANRDRAYSPLH
TRBV3-1/TRBV3-2	TRBJ2-1	ASSQAGGPWEQF
TRBV3-1/TRBV3-2	TRBJ1-1	ASSRGSATEAF
TRBV5-1	TRBJ2-2	ASSPYLSNTGELF
TRBV24-1	TRBJ1-2	ATSAAGGAGGYT
TRBV13	TRBJ2-6	ASSLGAGTVGANVLT
TRBV19	TRBJ1-5	ASSFLPTGDLGNQPQH
TRBV6-5	TRBJ2-7	ASSRRGLSSYEQY
TRBV5-6	TRBJ2-2	ASSLTGGAGGELF
TRBV18	TRBJ1-6	ASSLDSRNSPLH
TRBV9	TRBJ2-2	ASSPMQSRTGELF
TRBV18	TRBJ2-3	ASSRLAGPREDTQY
TRBV28	TRBJ2-3	ASRSLLAGGSTDTQY
TRBV10-2	TRBJ2-7	ASSGLAGAPKGSEQY
TRBV4-1	TRBJ1-6	ASSQDLGSSYNSPLH
TRBV5-1	TRBJ2-3	ASSLARGVPQDTQY
TRBV9	TRBJ1-2	ASSPTGALYGYT
TRBV28	TRBJ1-5	ASSLPGSGNQPQH
TRBV29-1	TRBJ2-1	SVSTSGGAFYNEQF
TRBV7-9	TRBJ1-2	ASSRDSANYGYT
TRBV9	TRBJ1-1	ASSPQTRSNTEAF
TRBV11-3	TRBJ2-1	ASSLDPYPRQF
TRBV6-5	TRBJ1-6	ASSRGQNSPLH
TRBV28	TRBJ2-3	ASTPAASGGHGGTDTQY
TRBV6-1	TRBJ2-2	ASSEYPYRGTGELF
TRBV5-4	TRBJ2-1	ASSLGGASGTYNEQF
TRBV6-5	TRBJ1-6	ASSLPGAPLH
TRBV6-5	TRBJ2-3	ASRNFLQDTQY
TRBV5-6	TRBJ2-2	ASSASGRGNTGELF
TRBV6-2/TRBV6-3	TRBJ2-7	ASSYWGTGGFYEQY
TRBV18	TRBJ1-4	ASSPGARGEKLF
TRBV3-1/TRBV3-2	TRBJ1-5	ASSPGTGREQPQH
TRBV9	TRBJ2-3	ASSVKQGGTDTQY
TRBV30	TRBJ1-2	AWSAPGHPNLLGDYGYT
TRBV5-8	TRBJ1-1	ASNPHRDREAF
TRBV7-2	TRBJ2-7	ASSPGGHSYEQY
TRBV9	TRBJ2-1	ASSVGASGGLHNEQF
TRBV6-5	TRBJ1-2	ASSKNRDYGYT
TRBV27	TRBJ2-5	ASSSRTSGEKTQY
TRBV5-6	TRBJ1-4	ASSDDRGLEKLF
TRBV6-5	TRBJ2-7	ASSKPGSYEQY
TRBV7-3	TRBJ2-3	ASSLTSVGTDTQY
TRBV9	TRBJ2-3	ASSVRQGATSGTQY
TRBV15	TRBJ1-3	ATSSTGGLGGNTIY
TRBV6-5	TRBJ1-1	ASSINLGQGEAF
TRBV2	TRBJ2-7	ASSDINRRGEQY
TRBV29-1	TRBJ2-2	SGRQGRNTGELF
TRBV4-2	TRBJ2-7	ASSQSFYDAGSYEQY
TRBV2	TRBJ1-5	ASSETAGQYQPQH